The clone carrying this TCR beta chain has just a few counts. Its specificity is unknown. The sample is drawn from a study of T cell responses to AZD1222 COVID-19 vaccine. Study-wide findings and caveats: The number of AZD1222 recipients seropositive at baseline was only five to seven. Reports indicate that nearly half of spike-specific TCRs are directed at unmutated variant regions. Possibly, clonal diversity was underestimated; donors were largely white British and included more females. Repertoire sampling occurred only after the peak T cell response.

The CDR3 consists of 16 residues. Per germline, CDR1 SNHLY and CDR2 FYNNEI. With V trimmed by 5 bases and J by 9 bases, 11 bases remained unmatched. Method: immunoSEQ multiplex PCR; TCRdb's copy keeps in-frame clones and lacks some. The sample lists about 150,000 clones, 94% occurring once. Source: peripheral blood, taken on day 0 of AZD1222 vaccination. The chain links TRBV2 to TRBJ1-6, with 9 bases aligning to TRBD1. The receptor's source is an adult in good health. In DNA, the CDR3 is TGTGCCAGCAGTCCGAACTTGACAGGGGGACGTTCACCCCTCCACTTT. Protein: CASSPNLTGGRSPLHF.